The 29 T cell receptor beta chains reported below all come from one sample, sequenced in a study of OX40 agonist ivuxolimab in advanced cancers. The assay was immunoSEQ multiplex PCR, and TCRdb's table has in-frame clones only and misses some. The sample holds 20,000 to 25,000 clones, 84% seen once. The source was CD4+ or CD8+ T cells sorted from blood, collected in a trial of the OX40 agonist ivuxolimab. The receptors were gathered from an adult with an advanced solid tumor such as melanoma, head and neck, liver or kidney cancer.

V and J are TRBV7-3 and TRBJ2-5; D is ambiguous. V was trimmed by 4 bases and J by 1 base, leaving 7 bases between them. The CDR3 length is 13 residues. CDR1 and CDR2 (germline): SGHTA, FQGTGA. The CDR3, as DNA: TGTGCCAGCAGCTCGCGATCCCAAGAGACCCAGTACTTC. As protein: CASSSRSQETQYF.

The rearrangement joins TRBV6-5 to TRBJ2-7; TRBD1 matches at 10 bases. Germline trimming cut 6 bases from V and 1 base from J; bases unmatched to any gene: 6. Germline V gene data show CDR1 as MNHEY and CDR2 as SVGAGI. The CDR3 runs to 15 residues. Here the CDR3 DNA reads TGTGCCAGCAGCTTGGCGGGACAGGGGTCCTACGAGCAGTACTTC. Protein sequence: CASSLAGQGSYEQYF.

The chain carries TRBV7-9 and TRBJ2-1, with D perhaps TRBD2 (5 bases). Germline V gives CDR1 SEHNR, CDR2 FQNEAQ (reference sequence). This CDR3 spans 17 amino acids. Trimming pared 3 bases from V and 8 bases from J, leaving 23 bases between. CDR3 coding DNA: TGTGCCAGCAGCTTGGATATCGGGGTACCCCTCTTAGATGAGCAGTTCTTC. Its translation is CASSLDIGVPLLDEQFF. Complete variable domain (other parts from reference TRBV7-9 and TRBJ2-1): DTGVSQNPRHKITKRGQNVTFRCDPISEHNRLYWYRQTLGQGPEFLTYFQNEAQLEKSRLLSDRFSAERPKGSFSTLEIQRTEQGDSAMYLCASSLDIGVPLLDEQFFGPGTRLTVL.

This chain joins TRBV19 and TRBJ1-1; TRBD1 aligns across 10 bases. The V gene end was trimmed by 2 bases and the J gene end by 0 bases; junction bases not matched to a gene: 6. CDR3 length equals 17 residues. Germline CDR1 and CDR2: LNHDA and SQIVND (reference sequence). CDR3 region: CASSIRGQGILNTEAFF. The CDR3 DNA follows: TGTGCCAGTAGTATACGGGGACAGGGGATATTGAACACTGAAGCTTTCTTT.

This clone appeared a single time. This chain uses TRBV2 with TRBJ2-7; D not resolved. V was trimmed by 7 bases and J by 2 bases, leaving 6 bases between them. The germline gives CDR1 SNHLY, CDR2 FYNNEI. This CDR3 comprises 11 residues. The DNA of the CDR3 is TGTGCCAGCAAAATTACCTACGAGCAGTACTTC. Amino acids: CASKITYEQYF.

This chain uses TRBV5-8 with TRBJ2-3, with 8 bases identical to TRBD2. There are 16 residues in the CDR3. Germline CDR1 and CDR2: SGHTS and YDEGEE. Germline trimming cut 0 bases from V and 7 bases from J; bases unmatched to any gene: 10. The DNA of the CDR3 is TGTGCCAGCAGCTTGGTTTTGCGGGGGGACACGAATACGCAGTATTTT. Amino acids: CASSLVLRGDTNTQYF.

The rearrangement joins TRBV27 to TRBJ1-2; D is perhaps TRBD1 (6 bases). The CDR3 has 15 amino acids. Germline CDR1 reads MNHEY; CDR2 reads SMNVEV (reference sequence). Trimming left V 5 bases short and J 2 bases short, with 15 bases between. For the CDR3, the DNA is TGTGCCAGCAGTCCGGGGGGCGGCCGGAACTATGGCTACACCTTC. This gives the protein CASSPGGGRNYGYTF.

This chain joins TRBV5-1 and TRBJ1-3; D gene uncertain. This CDR3 is 14 amino acids long. Germline V gene lookup returns CDR1 SGHRS and CDR2 YFSETQ. V was shortened by 1 base and J by 3 bases, with 8 bases between the two germline ends. The CDR3 coding sequence is TGCGCCAGCAGCTTGAGTAACAGTGGAAACACCATATATTTT. Translation gives CASSLSNSGNTIYF.

The CDR3 nucleotides are TGTGCCAGCAGCTTAGTAGGCAGGAGCAACTACGAGCAGTACTTC. It translates to CASSLVGRSNYEQYF. The gene calls are TRBV7-9 and TRBJ2-7; D gene uncertain. Germline CDR1 reads SEHNR; CDR2 reads FQNEAQ (reference sequence). V lost 1 base, J lost 3 bases, and 13 bases lay in between. This CDR3 region has 15 residues.

This clone appeared a few times. This chain links TRBV29-1 with TRBJ2-2, with D possibly matching TRBD1 (6 bases). The germline V and J ends were trimmed by 7 bases and 0 bases, with 12 bases remaining between them. Germline V gene sequence: CDR1 SQVTM, CDR2 ANQGSEA. This CDR3 is 14 amino acids long. The CDR3: CSAATGTNTGELFF. CDR3 coding DNA: TGCAGCGCTGCGACAGGAACGAACACCGGGGAGCTGTTTTTT.

In this sample, this clone turned up a few times. This rearrangement joins TRBV7-2 to TRBJ1-3; possible D gene TRBD1, 6 bases. The germline V and J ends were trimmed by 5 bases and 2 bases, with 10 bases remaining between them. Germline CDR1 reads SGHTA; CDR2 reads FQGNSA. The CDR3 spans 14 residues. CDR3 protein: CASSADSPGNTIYF. The CDR3 nucleotides read TGTGCCAGCAGCGCGGACAGTCCTGGAAACACCATATATTTT.

The rearrangement uses TRBV30 and TRBJ2-7; 7 bases agree with TRBD1. V shed 2 bases and J 6 bases; nucleotides not matched to a gene: 7. CDR3 length equals 13 residues. Germline loops: CDR1 GTSNPN, CDR2 SVGIG (reference sequence). The CDR3 loop reads CAWSPLQGPEQYF. The CDR3 coding sequence is TGTGCCTGGAGTCCCCTACAGGGGCCCGAGCAGTACTTC.

The sample holds one count of this clone. J is TRBJ2-2 and V is TRBV6-4, with D unresolved. The CDR3 spans 15 residues. V shed 8 bases and J shed 0 bases, with 13 bases lying between them. CDR1 and CDR2 (germline): MRHNA, SNTAGT. In nucleotides, the CDR3 is TGTGCCAGCTCTCGGACGGAAGCGAACACCGGGGAGCTGTTTTTT. It translates to CASSRTEANTGELFF.

The chain employs TRBV9 and TRBJ1-1, with no clear D. V lost 3 bases and J lost 3, with 15 bases in between. This CDR3 is 15 amino acids long. CDR1 and CDR2 from the germline V gene are SGDLS and YYNGEE. CDR3 loop: CASSAAGRTYTEAFF. The DNA for the CDR3 is TGTGCCAGCAGCGCAGCGGGCAGGACCTACACTGAAGCTTTCTTT.

The V and J genes are TRBV19 and TRBJ2-1, with 8 positions matching TRBD1. The CDR3 totals 16 residues. V shed 9 bases and J 3 bases; nucleotides not matched to a gene: 13. From germline, CDR1 is LNHDA and CDR2 SQIVND (reference sequence). DNA for the CDR3: TGTGCCAGCACCCCTAGCCCGACAGGGGTCTACAATGAGCAGTTCTTC. Translated, it gives CASTPSPTGVYNEQFF. The complete variable domain, with remaining parts taken from reference TRBV19 and TRBJ2-1, reads DGGITQSPKYLFRKEGQNVTLSCEQNLNHDAMYWYRQDPGQGLRLIYYSQIVNDFQKGDIAEGYSVSREKKESFPLTVTSAQKNPTAFYLCASTPSPTGVYNEQFFGPGTRLTVL.

In DNA form, the CDR3 reads TGTGCCATCCAAGGGGGGGCCGCGGCCTACAATGAGCAGTTCTTC. This sequence encodes CAIQGGAAAYNEQFF. V gene TRBV2 combines with J gene TRBJ2-1; a possible D gene is TRBD2 (7 bases). Germline lookup yields CDR1 SNHLY and CDR2 FYNNEI. This CDR3 spans 15 amino acids. The ends were cut back, 10 bases at V and 2 bases at J, with 18 bases in the middle. Variable domain in full (rest from reference TRBV2 and TRBJ2-1): EPEVTQTPSHQVTQMGQEVILRCVPISNHLYFYWYRQILGQKVEFLVSFYNNEISEKSEIFDDQFSVERPDGSNFTLKIRSTKLEDSAMYFCAIQGGAAAYNEQFFGPGTRLTVL.

The CDR3 sequence is CASSLGTGGALGETQYF. CDR3 in DNA: TGTGCCAGCAGCTTAGGGACAGGCGGCGCATTAGGAGAGACCCAGTACTTC. The chain recombines TRBV7-9 with TRBJ2-5; 7 positions agree with TRBD1. V lost 1 base to trimming and J lost 4 bases; unmatched junction nucleotides: 12. The CDR3 is 17 residues long. CDR1 is SEHNR and CDR2 is FQNEAQ in the germline V gene (reference sequence).

J is TRBJ2-5 and V is TRBV23-1; the D call may be TRBD1 or TRBD2 (5 bases each). TRBV23-1 has ORF status, its function being uncertain. This CDR3 spans 15 amino acids. Trimming shortened V by 4 bases and J by 7 bases, and 19 bases separated the two germline ends. In DNA, the CDR3 is TGCGCCAGCAGTCCACCGGGACCCCCCGACCGGACCCAGTACTTC. Encoded protein: CASSPPGPPDRTQYF.

This clone was counted once. The rearrangement links TRBV2 to TRBJ1-4; possible D gene TRBD1, 6 bases. V was trimmed by 2 bases and J by 3 bases, leaving 10 bases between them. CDR3 length: 15 residues. The germline CDR1 and CDR2 sequences are SNHLY and FYNNEI. The CDR3 protein is CASSEQSGANEKLFF. The CDR3 DNA reads as TGTGCCAGCAGTGAACAGTCAGGGGCTAATGAAAAACTGTTTTTT.

The V call is TRBV7-2, the J call TRBJ2-1, with TRBD2 matching 12 bases. From germline, CDR1 is SGHTA and CDR2 FQGNSA. CDR3 length: 17 amino acids. J was trimmed by 4 bases and V by 4 bases; bases with no gene match: 8. CDR3 loop: CASSSGASGRVYNEQFF. The DNA of the CDR3 is TGTGCCAGCAGCTCTGGGGCTAGCGGGAGGGTATACAATGAGCAGTTCTTC.

This chain connects TRBV5-5 to TRBJ2-3, with D unclear. The CDR3 is made up of 15 amino acids. Germline lookup yields CDR1 SGHKS and CDR2 YYEKEE (reference sequence). The V end lost 3 bases, the J end lost 2 bases, and 13 bases lay between the germline ends. In DNA, the CDR3 is TGTGCCAGCAGCTCATGGGCACTCTTCACAGATACGCAGTATTTT. Amino acid sequence: CASSSWALFTDTQYF.

This clone was seen a handful of times. The genes are TRBV2 and TRBJ2-7; 8 positions match TRBD2. V was pared by 4 bases and J by 4 bases, with 12 bases of the junction left unmatched. The CDR3 contains 16 residues. Germline V gene data show CDR1 as SNHLY and CDR2 as FYNNEI. DNA of the CDR3: TGTGCCAGCAGTGTACGGCGGGGGGAAGTGTCGTACGAGCAGTACTTC. Amino acids: CASSVRRGEVSYEQYF.

V gene TRBV30 combines with J gene TRBJ2-7; maybe TRBD1 (6 bases). V shed 0 bases and J shed 1 base, with 19 bases lying between them. Germline-derived CDR1 and CDR2 are GTSNPN and SVGIG (reference sequence). This CDR3 region has 17 residues. DNA of the CDR3: TGTGCCTGGAGTGTACGGGACACCCCAGAGAAATCCTACGAGCAGTACTTC. This translates into CAWSVRDTPEKSYEQYF.

V usage is TRBV18 and J usage is TRBJ1-4, with 8 positions matching TRBD1. The CDR3 consists of 14 residues. V was pared by 5 bases and J by 7 bases, with 6 bases of the junction left unmatched. Germline CDR1 KGHSH, CDR2 LQKENI. The CDR3 bases are TGTGCCAGCTCAGTGGACAGGGTAGCTGAAAAACTGTTTTTT. This codes for CASSVDRVAEKLFF.

The V and J genes are TRBV4-1 and TRBJ2-7; TRBD1 might be the D (6 bases). The CDR3 consists of 15 residues. Germline-derived CDR1 and CDR2 are MGHRA and YSYEKL. Trimming left V 2 bases short and J 5 bases short, with 16 bases between. CDR3 loop: CASSQSGQGNDEQYF. The CDR3 DNA is TGCGCCAGCAGCCAATCTGGGCAGGGGAATGACGAGCAGTACTTC.

This chain joins TRBV21-1 and TRBJ2-7; TRBD1, the table's D call, lacks a check against the DNA. TRBV21-1 is a recognized pseudogene. The CDR3 extends over 14 amino acids. The CDR3 reads CASSMGPTHYEQYF. CDR3 bases: TGTGCCAGCAGCATGGGGCCCACTCACTACGAGCAGTACTTC.

This CDR3 reads CASSLDRGWETQYF. The CDR3 DNA reads TGCGCCAGCAGCTTGGACAGGGGATGGGAGACCCAGTACTTC. The rearrangement uses TRBV5-1 and TRBJ2-5, with 7 bases lining up with TRBD1. From germline, CDR1 is SGHRS and CDR2 YFSETQ. The CDR3 is 14 amino acids. After removal of 0 bases from V and 5 bases from J, the junction contained 4 bases not matched to a gene.

CDR3 amino acids: CASSLGTGLDTQYF. CDR3 nucleotide sequence: TGCGCCAGCAGCCTCGGGACAGGGCTAGATACGCAGTATTTT. This chain uses TRBV5-1 with TRBJ2-3; 9 nucleotides align to TRBD1. With 4 bases clipped from V and 5 bases from J, the junction kept 5 bases outside the gene matches. Germline CDR1 is SGHRS and CDR2 is YFSETQ. The CDR3 has 14 amino acids.

This rearrangement joins TRBV5-1 to TRBJ2-6; no definite D call. Germline V CDR1 and CDR2: SGHRS, YFSETQ. V dropped 0 bases and J dropped 4 bases, with 8 bases sitting between them. The CDR3 contains 15 residues. The CDR3 protein is CASSLVPAGANVLTF. CDR3 sequence (DNA): TGCGCCAGCAGCTTGGTACCGGCAGGGGCCAACGTCCTGACTTTC.